Listed below are T cell receptor beta chains from one sample, sequenced in a study of shared clonotypes between healthy human individuals. Generated by immunoSEQ multiplex PCR, the TCRdb table keeps only in-frame clones and is missing some. This table holds about 2,500,000 clones, over 85% found once. The source material was naive CD4+ T cells sorted from blood. The receptor source for this set is a young man in good health. The CDR3 runs from the conserved cysteine through the conserved F or W. A D gene is named only where the DNA matches it firmly. Clone size is stated in some rows and not others, as once, few, many or a class when expanded.

cdr3_nt	cdr3_aa	j_call	clone_size	d_call	v_call
TGTGCCAGTACCTCGGGGAGTGGCAATCAGCCCCAGCATTTT	CASTSGSGNQPQHF	TRBJ1-5	.	.	TRBV19
TGTGCCTGGACCTACCAGGCAGGGATTTCACCCCTCCACTTT	CAWTYQAGISPLHF	TRBJ1-6	.	.	TRBV30
TGTGCCAGTAGTATAGCGGGAGGGCCGCGGGAGCAGTACTTC	CASSIAGGPREQYF	TRBJ2-7	.	TRBD2	TRBV19
TGCAGCGTTGGACCCAGCAGCTCCTACAATGAGCAGTTCTTC	CSVGPSSSYNEQFF	TRBJ2-1	.	.	TRBV29-1
TGCGCCAGTAATGACCGACTAGCGGCTGAGCAGTTCTTC	CASNDRLAAEQFF	TRBJ2-1	once	TRBD2	TRBV5-1
TGCGCCAGCAGCTTGGGCAGAGGGAACACCATATATTTT	CASSLGRGNTIYF	TRBJ1-3	.	.	TRBV5-1
TGTGCCAGCAGTCGGGACAGGGGGAATTCACCCCTCCACTTT	CASSRDRGNSPLHF	TRBJ1-6	.	TRBD1	TRBV5-6
TGCGCCAGCAGTCTTGCGACTAGCGGACTCACCGGGGAGCTGTTTTTT	CASSLATSGLTGELFF	TRBJ2-2	.	TRBD2	TRBV4-3
TGTGCCAGCAGTTTAGGTCTCGCTAGCGGGGGGGGTCTAAGCTCCTACGAGCAGTACTTC	CASSLGLASGGGLSSYEQYF	TRBJ2-7	.	TRBD2	TRBV28
TGCGCCAGCAGCTTCACCAGCGGCTATGGCTACACCTTC	CASSFTSGYGYTF	TRBJ1-2	.	.	TRBV5-1
TGTGCCAGCAATGACCCCCACAGCTCCTACAATGAGCAGTTCTTC	CASNDPHSSYNEQFF	TRBJ2-1	.	.	TRBV6-1
TGTGCCAGCAGCGTATTGAGCGGGACCCTCCAAGAGACCCAGTACTTC	CASSVLSGTLQETQYF	TRBJ2-5	.	TRBD2	TRBV9
TGTGCCAGCAGTCCCACAGGGTATAATTCACCCCTCCACTTT	CASSPTGYNSPLHF	TRBJ1-6	.	.	TRBV2
TGTGCCAGCAGCTCCGCCCTAAGGGGTCTAAATCAGCCCCAGCATTTT	CASSSALRGLNQPQHF	TRBJ1-5	.	.	TRBV5-6
TGTGCCAGCAGCTTGGGAGGTTTCACCGGGGAGCTGTTTTTT	CASSLGGFTGELFF	TRBJ2-2	.	.	TRBV5-8
TGTGCCAGCTCACCACCTGAGGGAAGGGAGACCCAGTACTTC	CASSPPEGRETQYF	TRBJ2-5	.	.	TRBV18
TGTGCCAGCAGCTTATCTAGCACAGATACGCAGTATTTT	CASSLSSTDTQYF	TRBJ2-3	.	.	TRBV6-6
TGTGCCTGGAGTCCTGGGTGGGGTCAGCCCCAGCATTTT	CAWSPGWGQPQHF	TRBJ1-5	.	.	TRBV30
TGTGCCAGCAGTTCGGGTGAGGGGATTGGTGAGCAGTTCTTC	CASSSGEGIGEQFF	TRBJ2-1	.	.	TRBV6-6
TGTGCCAGCGACAGGGGCGGGTACAATGAGCAGTTCTTC	CASDRGGYNEQFF	TRBJ2-1	.	TRBD1	TRBV6-1
TGTGCCAGTAGTATAGGACCGACGGCCGCCGAGCAGTACTTC	CASSIGPTAAEQYF	TRBJ2-7	.	.	TRBV19
TGTGCCAGCAGCACCGGGACCTCCGGCCATGAAAAACTGTTTTTT	CASSTGTSGHEKLFF	TRBJ1-4	.	.	TRBV2
TGTGCCATCAGTGAGTCGAGGATGGACAGGGGGAAAGAGACCCAGTACTTC	CAISESRMDRGKETQYF	TRBJ2-5	.	TRBD1	TRBV10-3
TGTGCCAGCAGTACAGAGACCCTTTTGACCCAGTACTTC	CASSTETLLTQYF	TRBJ2-5	.	.	TRBV6-5
TGCGCCAGCAGCCAAGAAGGGGGCAGGGCCCTCCACTTT	CASSQEGGRALHF	TRBJ1-6	few	TRBD1	TRBV4-1
TGTGCCAGCAGCCCTAACCGGGACGATTCATTCTTT	CASSPNRDDSFF	TRBJ1-1	.	.	TRBV28
TGCGCCAGCAGCTTGTCCTCGCTTGGCGGGGGGGAGCAGTTCTTC	CASSLSSLGGGEQFF	TRBJ2-1	.	TRBD2	TRBV5-1
TGTGCCAGCAGCTTAGGAGGGACAGGGGGAATTACCTACGAGCAGTACTTC	CASSLGGTGGITYEQYF	TRBJ2-7	.	TRBD1	TRBV7-2
TGTGCCAGTAGTATGGGGATAGCTGGAAACACCATATATTTT	CASSMGIAGNTIYF	TRBJ1-3	.	.	TRBV19
TGTGCCATCAGTGAGTCAGGGGGCAACAATCAGCCCCAGCATTTT	CAISESGGNNQPQHF	TRBJ1-5	.	TRBD1	TRBV10-3
TGTGCCAGCAGCTTAGACGGGGGTGTGGGTTACGAGCAGTACTTC	CASSLDGGVGYEQYF	TRBJ2-7	.	.	TRBV11-2
TGTCATAGTAGCGGGAGGGCCAATGAGCAGTTCTTC	CHSSGRANEQFF	TRBJ2-1	.	TRBD2	TRBV6-4
TGTGCCAGTAGCGATGCGGGCAGGGGGCATGGCTACACCTTC	CASSDAGRGHGYTF	TRBJ1-2	.	TRBD1	TRBV19
TGTGCCATCAGTGAGTGGGGTCAGGGGAACTATGGCTACACCTTC	CAISEWGQGNYGYTF	TRBJ1-2	.	.	TRBV10-3
TGCACCAGCAGCCAAGAGTTCCGGGGCGGGGACACTGAAGCTTTCTTT	CTSSQEFRGGDTEAFF	TRBJ1-1	.	.	TRBV1
TGTGCCAGTAGCCCCCCCGGGACTACCCCCAGGGATGAGCAGTTCTTC	CASSPPGTTPRDEQFF	TRBJ2-1	.	TRBD2	TRBV19
TGTGCCAGTAATTCCCCCGGGACAGTGCATGGCTACACCTTC	CASNSPGTVHGYTF	TRBJ1-2	.	TRBD1	TRBV19
TGTGCCAGCAGCCCAGCCTACTCTGGGGCCAACGTCCTGACTTTC	CASSPAYSGANVLTF	TRBJ2-6	.	.	TRBV9
TGTGCCAGCAGCTTGGAGGGGGTGGTCACCGGGGAGCTGTTTTTT	CASSLEGVVTGELFF	TRBJ2-2	once	.	TRBV5-4
TGCGCCAGCAGCGGGGGACAGGGAAACACCATATATTTT	CASSGGQGNTIYF	TRBJ1-3	.	TRBD1	TRBV5-1
TGTGCCAGCCAACGGATTGGCACAGATACGCAGTATTTT	CASQRIGTDTQYF	TRBJ2-3	.	.	TRBV5-6
TGTGCCAGCTCACTACTGGACAGAACTGAGCAGTTCTTC	CASSLLDRTEQFF	TRBJ2-1	.	.	TRBV18
TGTGCCAGCAGCTTGAAACCCCAGGGGAGCGGAGAGACCCAGTACTTC	CASSLKPQGSGETQYF	TRBJ2-5	.	.	TRBV5-5
TGTGCCAGCAGCAACGGACTTAAGGGTCTCACAGATACGCAGTATTTT	CASSNGLKGLTDTQYF	TRBJ2-3	.	.	TRBV5-6
TGTGCCAGCAAAATACCCGAGAGTGAGCCAGATACGCAGTATTTT	CASKIPESEPDTQYF	TRBJ2-3	.	.	TRBV2
TGCGCCAGCAGCTTGAGACTCAACGAGCAGTACTTC	CASSLRLNEQYF	TRBJ2-7	once	.	TRBV5-1
TGCGCCAGCAGCCAAGATCGGGCGTATTACAATGAGCAGTTCTTC	CASSQDRAYYNEQFF	TRBJ2-1	.	.	TRBV4-3
TGTGCCAGCAGATCAGCGGGGGCCAACACCGGGGAGCTGTTTTTT	CASRSAGANTGELFF	TRBJ2-2	.	TRBD2	TRBV28
TGTGCCAGCAGTTTTTTAGCGGGAGCTCGAAGCTCCTACGAGCAGTACTTC	CASSFLAGARSSYEQYF	TRBJ2-7	.	TRBD2	TRBV27
TGTGCCAGCAGCCGCGGGACTAGCGGTAACAATGAGCAGTTCTTC	CASSRGTSGNNEQFF	TRBJ2-1	.	TRBD2	TRBV6-5
TGTGCCAGCAGTGATAACACCATATATTTT	CASSDNTIYF	TRBJ1-3	.	.	TRBV28
TGCGCCAGCAGTGAGTCGACAGGGAACACTGAAGCTTTCTTT	CASSESTGNTEAFF	TRBJ1-1	few	.	TRBV10-1
TGTGCCAGCACGCGAGAGGGGGGCGGGATGGTAATCTACGAGCAGTACTTC	CASTREGGGMVIYEQYF	TRBJ2-7	.	.	TRBV2
TGTGCCAGCAGCTTAGCGGGCAGGGGGGAGCAGTACTTC	CASSLAGRGEQYF	TRBJ2-7	.	TRBD1	TRBV7-9
TGCGCCAGCAGCTTGAGCAGCGTCTACGAGCAGTACTTC	CASSLSSVYEQYF	TRBJ2-7	.	.	TRBV5-1
TGTGCCAGCAGCTCATCCGACAGGGCTGTCGGGGAGCTGTTTTTT	CASSSSDRAVGELFF	TRBJ2-2	.	TRBD1	TRBV5-6
TGTGCCAGCAGCGTAGCTTGGCAGAACACTGAAGCTTTCTTT	CASSVAWQNTEAFF	TRBJ1-1	.	.	TRBV9
TGTGCCAGCAGTGGGGACGGCAGGCTTGACAATTCACCCCTCCACTTT	CASSGDGRLDNSPLHF	TRBJ1-6	.	.	TRBV25-1
TGTGCCAGCAGCTCAATCAGGCACGAGCAGTACTTC	CASSSIRHEQYF	TRBJ2-7	.	.	TRBV7-9
TGTGCCTGGAGTGCCGGATACAGGGGCACTGGCTACACCTTC	CAWSAGYRGTGYTF	TRBJ1-2	.	TRBD1	TRBV30